This T cell receptor beta chain was identified in a study of OX40 agonist ivuxolimab in advanced cancers. Study as a whole: Patients received the agonistic anti-OX40 (CD134) antibody ivuxolimab. Ivuxolimab was administered intravenously to patients at 0.01 to 10 mg/kg every 2 weeks.

Trimming removed 9 bases from V and 6 bases from J, with 19 bases in between. Germline assignment: CDR1 SGHNT and CDR2 YYREEE (reference sequence). CDR3 length: 14 amino acids. This clone was seen just once. Its cognate antigen is unknown. TCRdb's copy holds only in-frame clones and misses some; the assay was immunoSEQ multiplex PCR. This table holds 37,000 or so clones, 70% to 85% found once. Whole-study findings and limits: At doses 0.1 to 3.0 mg/kg, CD4+ and CD8+ clones expanded. CD4+ T cells averaged fewer expanded clones than CD8+ T cells.

The sequences come from CD4+ or CD8+ T cells sorted from blood, collected in a trial of the OX40 agonist ivuxolimab. This receptor was taken from an adult with an advanced solid tumor such as melanoma, head and neck, liver or kidney cancer. V usage is TRBV5-4 and J usage is TRBJ1-5, with D perhaps TRBD1 (6 bases). The CDR3 loop reads CATRQEGLGQPQHF. As DNA, the CDR3 is TGTGCCACCAGACAGGAGGGGTTAGGTCAGCCCCAGCATTTT.